This T cell receptor beta chain was identified during a study of response to subunit inactivated influenza vaccine. TCRdb passed the RT-PCR reads through MiXCR, listing each CDR3 protein once. Of about 520,000 distinct CDR3 sequences in the sample, about 25% were seen once. Study-level results: Authors suggested few new T cells are recruited by each seasonal influenza vaccination.

The V end was cut by 4 bases, the J end by 10 bases, with 13 bases between. This CDR3 comprises 12 residues. Looked up from germline, CDR1 is SQVTM and CDR2 is ANQGSEA. As concerns this clonotype: Its antigen is currently unknown.

The specimen was CD4+ T cells sorted from PBMCs, collected about 5 days after vaccination. The V and J genes are TRBV29-1 and TRBJ1-4; tentatively, D is TRBD1 (5 bases). The sequence was obtained from a man in his forties or fifties who received an inactivated influenza vaccine. The CDR3 sequence is CSVGDLRGKLFF. As DNA, the CDR3 is TGCAGCGTTGGGGACCTAAGGGGAAAACTGTTTTTT.